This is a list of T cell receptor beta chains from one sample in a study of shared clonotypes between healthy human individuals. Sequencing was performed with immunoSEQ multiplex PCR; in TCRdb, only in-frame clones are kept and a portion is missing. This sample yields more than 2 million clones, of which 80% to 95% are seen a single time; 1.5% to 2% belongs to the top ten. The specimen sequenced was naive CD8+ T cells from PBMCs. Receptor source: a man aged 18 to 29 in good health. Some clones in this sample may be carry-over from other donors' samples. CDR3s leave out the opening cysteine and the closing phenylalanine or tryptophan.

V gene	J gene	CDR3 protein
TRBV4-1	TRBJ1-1	ASSQEGNWAGNTEAF
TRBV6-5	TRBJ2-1	ASSYSGGAVGEQF
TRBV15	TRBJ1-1	ATSRWDSMNTEAF
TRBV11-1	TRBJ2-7	ASSSKGNEQY
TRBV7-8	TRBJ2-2	ASSTGLAGGTGELF
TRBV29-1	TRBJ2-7	SVGGWRDYEQY
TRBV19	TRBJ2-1	ASSMWGRSEQF
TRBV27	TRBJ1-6	ASSLLDGYNSPLH
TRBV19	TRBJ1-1	ASRPLLIGFLNTEAF
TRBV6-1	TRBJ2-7	ASSEGWARGFPYEQY
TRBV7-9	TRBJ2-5	ASSPSGTGGAETQY
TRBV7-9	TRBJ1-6	ASSSNARLRSSPLH
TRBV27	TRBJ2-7	ASSLEGDGSYEQY
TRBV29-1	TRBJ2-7	SVRAGELGEQY
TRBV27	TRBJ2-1	ASSLLNNEQF
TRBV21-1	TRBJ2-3	ASSRMKPLAGDLL
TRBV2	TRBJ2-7	ASGTSGRSYEQY
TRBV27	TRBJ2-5	ASSTLYQETQY
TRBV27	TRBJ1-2	ASWDFYGYT
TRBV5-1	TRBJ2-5	ASSLQRLAARSETQY
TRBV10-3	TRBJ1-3	AISESLGNTIY
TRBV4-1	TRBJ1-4	ASSQRTGTSTNEKLF
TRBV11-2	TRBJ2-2	ASSLVADRNTGELF
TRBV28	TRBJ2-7	ASRGERNYEQY
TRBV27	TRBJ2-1	ASSLAYSIYNEQF
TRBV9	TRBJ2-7	ASSVGGDRGYEQY
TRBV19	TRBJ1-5	ASREGIVQPQH
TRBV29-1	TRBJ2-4	SVVGGAAIQY
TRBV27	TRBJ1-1	ASSFRQGADEAF
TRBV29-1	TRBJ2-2	SVESTPGELF
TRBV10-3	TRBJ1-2	ATLGRGRDGYT
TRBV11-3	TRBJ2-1	ASSSRGSGPYNEQF
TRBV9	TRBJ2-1	ASSVGGDSNEQF
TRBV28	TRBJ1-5	ASSPTEYSNQPQH
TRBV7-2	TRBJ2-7	ASSLAGALHEQY
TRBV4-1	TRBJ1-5	ASSQGGQGNSNQPQH
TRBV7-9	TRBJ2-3	ASSQDRGTDTQY
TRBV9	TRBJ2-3	ASGEVLAGDTEDTQY
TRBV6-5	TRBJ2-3	ASSYMGTTDTQY
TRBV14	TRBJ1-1	ASSQDRRGAEAF
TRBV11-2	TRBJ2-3	ASSSILAGVPDTQY
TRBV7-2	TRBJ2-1	ASSPPSGVGYNEQF
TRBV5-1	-	ASSLDRVGGSYEQY
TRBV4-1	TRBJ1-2	ASSQDGLQGFYGYT
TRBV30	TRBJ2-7	AWDSGSYEQY
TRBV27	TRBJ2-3	ASRQTGILTDTQY
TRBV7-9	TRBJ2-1	ASRKGLAYNEQF
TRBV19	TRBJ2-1	ASSAVAGVLSEQF
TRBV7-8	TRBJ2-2	ASSLDGQNANTGELF